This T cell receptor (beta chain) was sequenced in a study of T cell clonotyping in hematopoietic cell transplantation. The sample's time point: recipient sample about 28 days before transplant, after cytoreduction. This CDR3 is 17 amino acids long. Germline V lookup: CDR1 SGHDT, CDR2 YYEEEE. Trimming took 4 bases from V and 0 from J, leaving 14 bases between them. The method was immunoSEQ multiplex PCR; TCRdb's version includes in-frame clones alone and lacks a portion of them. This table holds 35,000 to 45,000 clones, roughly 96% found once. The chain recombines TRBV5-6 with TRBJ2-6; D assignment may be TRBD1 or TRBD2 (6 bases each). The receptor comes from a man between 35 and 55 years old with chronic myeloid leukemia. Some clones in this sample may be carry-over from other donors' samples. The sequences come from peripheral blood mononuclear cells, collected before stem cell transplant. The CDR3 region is CASSPTGRFSGANVLTF. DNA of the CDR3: TGTGCCAGCAGCCCCACAGGGAGGTTCTCTGGGGCCAACGTCCTGACTTTC.